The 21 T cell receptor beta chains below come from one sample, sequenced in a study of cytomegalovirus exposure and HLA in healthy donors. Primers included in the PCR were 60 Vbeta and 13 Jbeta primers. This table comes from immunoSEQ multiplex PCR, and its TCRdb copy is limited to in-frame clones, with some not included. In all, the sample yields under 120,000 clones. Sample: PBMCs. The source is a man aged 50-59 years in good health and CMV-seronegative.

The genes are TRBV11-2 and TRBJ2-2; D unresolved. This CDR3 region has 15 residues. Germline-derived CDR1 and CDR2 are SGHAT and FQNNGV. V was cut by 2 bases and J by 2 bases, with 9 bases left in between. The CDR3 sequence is CASSLLAANTGELFF. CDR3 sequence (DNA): TGTGCCAGCAGCTTATTGGCTGCAAACACCGGGGAGCTGTTTTTT.

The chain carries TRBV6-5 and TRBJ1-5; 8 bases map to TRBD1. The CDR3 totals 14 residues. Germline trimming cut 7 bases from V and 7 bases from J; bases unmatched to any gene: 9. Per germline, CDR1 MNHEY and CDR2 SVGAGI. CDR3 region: CASTEVGQEQPQHF. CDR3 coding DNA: TGTGCCAGCACCGAAGTGGGACAGGAACAGCCCCAGCATTTT.

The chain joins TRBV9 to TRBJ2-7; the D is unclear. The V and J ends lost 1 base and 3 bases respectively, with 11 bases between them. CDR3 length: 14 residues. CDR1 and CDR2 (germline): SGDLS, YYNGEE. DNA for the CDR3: TGTGCCAGCAGCGTAACCCCAAAGAGCTACGAGCAGTACTTC. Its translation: CASSVTPKSYEQYF.

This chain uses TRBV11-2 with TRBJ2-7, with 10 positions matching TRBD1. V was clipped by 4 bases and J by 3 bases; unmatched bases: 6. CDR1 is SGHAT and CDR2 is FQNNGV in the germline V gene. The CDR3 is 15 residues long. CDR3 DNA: TGTGCCAGCAGCTCAGGCGGGACAGGGGTCTACGAGCAGTACTTC. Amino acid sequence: CASSSGGTGVYEQYF.

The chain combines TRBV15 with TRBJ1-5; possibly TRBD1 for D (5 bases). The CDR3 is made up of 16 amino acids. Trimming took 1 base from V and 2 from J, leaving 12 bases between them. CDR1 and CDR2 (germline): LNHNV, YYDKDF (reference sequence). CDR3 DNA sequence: TGTGCCACCAGCAGAGCCCTTCCACAGGGCAATCAGCCCCAGCATTTT. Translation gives CATSRALPQGNQPQHF.

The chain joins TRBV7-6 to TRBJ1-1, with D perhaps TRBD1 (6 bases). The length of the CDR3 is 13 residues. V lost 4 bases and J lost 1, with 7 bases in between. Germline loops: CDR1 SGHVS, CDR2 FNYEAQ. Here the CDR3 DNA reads TGTGCCAGCAGCTCGGACAGGAACACTGAAGCTTTCTTT. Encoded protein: CASSSDRNTEAFF.

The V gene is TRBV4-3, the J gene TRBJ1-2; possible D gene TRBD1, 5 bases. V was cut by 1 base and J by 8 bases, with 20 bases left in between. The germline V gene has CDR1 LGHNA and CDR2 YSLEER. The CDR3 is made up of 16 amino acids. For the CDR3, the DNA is TGCGCCAGCAGCCAAGGCAGGGTTGATCGGACAAGGGGCTACACCTTC. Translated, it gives CASSQGRVDRTRGYTF.

The CDR3 loop reads CASSYRQGSYEQYF. Here the CDR3 DNA reads TGTGCCAGCAGCTACCGACAGGGTTCCTACGAGCAGTACTTC. This rearrangement joins TRBV7-8 to TRBJ2-7; 7 nucleotides align to TRBD1. V lost 4 bases and J lost 1; bases outside the gene matches: 4. The germline CDR1 and CDR2 sequences are SGHVS and FQNEAQ. This CDR3 spans 14 amino acids.

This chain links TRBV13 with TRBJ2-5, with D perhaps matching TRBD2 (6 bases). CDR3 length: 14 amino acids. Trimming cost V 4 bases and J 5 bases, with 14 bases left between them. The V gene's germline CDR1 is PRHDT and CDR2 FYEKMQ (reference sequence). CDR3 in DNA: TGTGCCAGCAGCTCTCGTAAGGCGGGGGAGACCCAGTACTTC. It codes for CASSSRKAGETQYF.

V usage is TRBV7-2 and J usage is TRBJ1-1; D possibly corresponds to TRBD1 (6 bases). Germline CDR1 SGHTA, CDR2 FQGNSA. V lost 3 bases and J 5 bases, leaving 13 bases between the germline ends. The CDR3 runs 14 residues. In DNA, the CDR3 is TGTGCCAGCAGCTTGAGCGAACAGGGAACTGAAGCTTTCTTT. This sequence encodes CASSLSEQGTEAFF. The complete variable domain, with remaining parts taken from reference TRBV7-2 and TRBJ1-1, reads GAGVSQSPSNKVTEKGKDVELRCDPISGHTALYWYRQSLGQGLEFLIYFQGNSAPDKSGLPSDRFSAERTGGSVSTLTIQRTQQEDSAVYLCASSLSEQGTEAFFGQGTRLTVV.

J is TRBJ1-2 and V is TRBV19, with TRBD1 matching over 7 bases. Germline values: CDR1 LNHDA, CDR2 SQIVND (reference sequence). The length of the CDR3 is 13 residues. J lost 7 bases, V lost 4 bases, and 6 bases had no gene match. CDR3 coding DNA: TGTGCCAGTAGTACGAAGGACAGGACTGGCTACACCTTC. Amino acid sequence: CASSTKDRTGYTF.

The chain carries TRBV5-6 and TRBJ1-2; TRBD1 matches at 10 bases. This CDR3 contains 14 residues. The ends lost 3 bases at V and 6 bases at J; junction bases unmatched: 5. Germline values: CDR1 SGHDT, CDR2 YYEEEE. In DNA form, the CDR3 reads TGTGCCAGCAGCTGGGGACAGGGGTGGAATGGCTACACCTTC. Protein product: CASSWGQGWNGYTF. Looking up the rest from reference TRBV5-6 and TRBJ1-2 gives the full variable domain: DAGVTQSPTHLIKTRGQQVTLRCSPKSGHDTVSWYQQALGQGPQFIFQYYEEEERQRGNFPDRFSGHQFPNYSSELNVNALLLGDSALYLCASSWGQGWNGYTFGSGTRLTVV.

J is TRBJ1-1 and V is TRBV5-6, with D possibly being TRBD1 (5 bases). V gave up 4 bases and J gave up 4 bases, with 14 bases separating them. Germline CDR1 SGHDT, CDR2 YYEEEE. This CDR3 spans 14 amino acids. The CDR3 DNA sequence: TGTGCCAGCAGCCGAAGGGGTTTCCTCACTGAAGCTTTCTTT. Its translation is CASSRRGFLTEAFF.

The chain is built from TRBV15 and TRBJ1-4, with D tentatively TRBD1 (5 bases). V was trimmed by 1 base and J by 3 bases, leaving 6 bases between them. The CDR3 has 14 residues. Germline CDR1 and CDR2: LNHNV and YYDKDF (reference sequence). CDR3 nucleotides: TGTGCCACCAGCAGAGGGGGGGCTAATGAAAAACTGTTTTTT. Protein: CATSRGGANEKLFF.

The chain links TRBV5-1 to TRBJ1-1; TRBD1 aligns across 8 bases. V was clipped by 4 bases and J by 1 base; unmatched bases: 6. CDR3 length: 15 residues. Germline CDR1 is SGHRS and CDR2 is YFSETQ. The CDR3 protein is CASSTRGLGNTEAFF. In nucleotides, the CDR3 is TGCGCCAGCAGCACCAGGGGGCTGGGGAACACTGAAGCTTTCTTT.

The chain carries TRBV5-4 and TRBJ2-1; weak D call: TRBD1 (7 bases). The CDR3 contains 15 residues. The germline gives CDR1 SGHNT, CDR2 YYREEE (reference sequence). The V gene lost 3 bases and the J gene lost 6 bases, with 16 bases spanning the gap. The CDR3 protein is CASSSYQGEVNEQFF. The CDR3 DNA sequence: TGTGCCAGCAGCTCCTATCAGGGGGAGGTCAATGAGCAGTTCTTC. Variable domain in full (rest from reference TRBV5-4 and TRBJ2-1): ETGVTQSPTHLIKTRGQQVTLRCSSQSGHNTVSWYQQALGQGPQFIFQYYREEENGRGNFPPRFSGLQFPNYSSELNVNALELDDSALYLCASSSYQGEVNEQFFGPGTRLTVL.

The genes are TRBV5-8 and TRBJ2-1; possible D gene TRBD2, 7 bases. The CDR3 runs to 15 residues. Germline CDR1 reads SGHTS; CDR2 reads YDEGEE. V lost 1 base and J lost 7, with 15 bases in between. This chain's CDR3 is CASSLRGGARNEQFF. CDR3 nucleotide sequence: TGTGCCAGCAGCTTGCGAGGGGGGGCGAGGAATGAGCAGTTCTTC.

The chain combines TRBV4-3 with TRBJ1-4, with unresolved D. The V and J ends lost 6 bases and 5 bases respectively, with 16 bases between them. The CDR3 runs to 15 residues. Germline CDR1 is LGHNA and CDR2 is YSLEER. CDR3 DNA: TGCGCCAGCAGTCCCGGTCCCCTCCAAAATGAAAAACTGTTTTTT. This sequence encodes CASSPGPLQNEKLFF.

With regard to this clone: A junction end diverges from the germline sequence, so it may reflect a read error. CDR3 sequence reads: CASSSDRVETQYF. The CDR3 DNA reads TGTGCTAGCAGCTCGGACAGGGTCGAGACCCAGTACTTC. V gene TRBV7-7 combines with J gene TRBJ2-5, with 8 nucleotides matching TRBD1. Per the germline V gene, CDR1 is SSHAT and CDR2 is FNYEAQ (reference sequence). The CDR3 length is 13 residues. The complete variable domain, with remaining parts taken from reference TRBV7-7 and TRBJ2-5, reads GAGVSQSPRYKVTKRGQDVTLRCDPISSHATLYWYQQALGQGPEFLTYFNYEAQPDKSGLPSDRFSAERPEGSISTLTIQRTEQRDSAMYRCASSSDRVETQYFGPGTRLLVL.

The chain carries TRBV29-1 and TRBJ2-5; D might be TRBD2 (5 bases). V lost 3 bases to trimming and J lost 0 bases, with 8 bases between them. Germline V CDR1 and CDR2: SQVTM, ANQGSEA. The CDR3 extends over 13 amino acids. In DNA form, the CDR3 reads TGCAGCGTTGAGAGGCGGGACCAAGAGACCCAGTACTTC. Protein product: CSVERRDQETQYF.

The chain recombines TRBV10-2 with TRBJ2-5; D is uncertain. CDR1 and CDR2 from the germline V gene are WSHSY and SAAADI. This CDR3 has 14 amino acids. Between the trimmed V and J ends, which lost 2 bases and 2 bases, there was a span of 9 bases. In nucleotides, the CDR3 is TGCGCCAGCAGTGAGATACTGCCGCAAGAGACCCAGTACTTC. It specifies CASSEILPQETQYF.